This T cell receptor beta chain was identified during a study of blood T cell repertoires in COVID-19. Authors' processing steps: Reference gene primer amplification yielded estimated nucleated cell counts. Sequenced by immunoSEQ multiplex PCR; TCRdb stores in-frame clones only, minus some. Clone size and the V and J calls come from that table; the DNA yielded D and trimming. The sample has roughly 150,000 clones, around 86% seen once. The CDR3 has 15 amino acids. From germline, CDR1 is SGHTA and CDR2 FQGNSA. V shed 4 bases, J shed 9 bases, and the junction held 6 bases outside the gene matches. The origin of this receptor is a woman aged 80 or older with acute or convalescent COVID-19. The chain employs TRBV7-2 and TRBJ2-1; 13 bases align to TRBD2. What was sequenced was peripheral blood. Written as DNA, the CDR3 is TGTGCCAGCAGCTCCCGACTAGCGGGAGGCGGTGAGCAGTTCTTC. This encodes CASSSRLAGGGEQFF.